This is a list of T cell receptor beta chains from one sample in a study of cytomegalovirus exposure and HLA in healthy donors. Libraries were prepared by immunoSEQ multiplex PCR; TCRdb keeps only in-frame clonotypes and omits some of them. The sample holds 64,000 or so clones, 85% seen once. Material for sequencing was PBMCs. These receptors all stem from a female donor in good health and CMV-seronegative. Each CDR3 is given with its conserved first and last residue. The order of the fields is clone size, J gene, V gene, D gene, CDR3 DNA, CDR3 protein. The D gene is left open where the match is weak. A clone size is listed for some rows: how often the clone was seen (once, few, many), or a class if it is expanded.

>-|TRBJ1-2|TRBV19|-
TGTGCCAGTAGTATTAACAGATATAACTATGGCTACACCTTC
CASSINRYNYGYTF
>-|TRBJ2-1|TRBV7-9|TRBD2
TGTGCCAGCAGCTTAGGAGTTCTCTATCTAGCGGGAGGAGACAATGAGCAGTTCTTC
CASSLGVLYLAGGDNEQFF
>-|TRBJ1-4|TRBV4-2|-
TGTGCCAGCAGCCATACGGACTCCGGGGATGAAAAACTGTTTTTT
CASSHTDSGDEKLFF
>-|TRBJ1-1|TRBV27|TRBD1
TGTGCCAGCAGTTTCCGACAGGGCCCAAGCTATGGAGCTTTCTTT
CASSFRQGPSYGAFF
>-|TRBJ2-5|TRBV7-9|-
TGTGCCAGCAGCTTAGAGGCTAGTCCTAAAGAGACCCAGTACTTC
CASSLEASPKETQYF
>-|TRBJ2-1|TRBV5-1|TRBD2
TGCGCCAGCAGCACGGGGGGGGCGGGTTACAATGAGCAGTTCTTC
CASSTGGAGYNEQFF
>once|TRBJ1-6|TRBV5-6|-
TGTGCCAGCAGCCAGGGTCTCAGTAATTCACCCCTCCACTTT
CASSQGLSNSPLHF
>-|TRBJ2-3|TRBV7-2|TRBD2
TGTGCCAGCAGCTTAGGAAGCGGGATTAGCACAGATACGCAGTATTTT
CASSLGSGISTDTQYF
>-|TRBJ2-5|TRBV5-6|TRBD2
TGTGCCAGCACCCGCCTAGCGGGATCAGAGACCCAGTACTTC
CASTRLAGSETQYF
>-|TRBJ1-3|TRBV21-1|-
TGTGCCAGCAGCCAATTGACAGGGACCCTCTCTGGAAACACCATATATTTT
CASSQLTGTLSGNTIYF
>-|TRBJ1-1|TRBV28|-
TGTGCCATCCTCCCGGGGGGCGGGGGGATCGATGAAGCTTTCTTT
CAILPGGGGIDEAFF
>-|TRBJ1-1|TRBV2|-
TGTGCCAGCAACATCGCCGGGACACAGAACACTGAAGCTTTCTTT
CASNIAGTQNTEAFF
>-|TRBJ1-4|TRBV5-1|-
TGCGCCAGCAGCTGGCAGGGTATCACTAATGAAAAACTGTTTTTT
CASSWQGITNEKLFF
>-|TRBJ1-1|TRBV20-1|-
TGCAGTGCTCCGACAGCCACTGAAGCTTTCTTT
CSAPTATEAFF
>-|TRBJ2-1|TRBV28|TRBD1
TGTGCCAGCAGACCAACGGGGACAGGCTACAATGAGCAGTTCTTC
CASRPTGTGYNEQFF
>-|TRBJ2-2|TRBV18|TRBD1
TGTGCCAGCTCACCGGGACAGAAGAACACCGGGGAGCTGTTTTTT
CASSPGQKNTGELFF
>-|TRBJ1-2|TRBV27|TRBD1
TGTGCCAGCAGTTTTGGGGCAGGGGGTGGCTACACCTTC
CASSFGAGGGYTF
>-|TRBJ1-4|TRBV28|TRBD1
TGTGCCGGCAGCGAACTGACAGGGAGCCGCGAAAAACTGTTTTTT
CAGSELTGSREKLFF
>-|TRBJ1-2|TRBV27|-
TGTGCCAGCAGTTTTAATCGGGGGTACTATGGCTACACCTTC
CASSFNRGYYGYTF
>-|TRBJ2-1|TRBV7-9|TRBD2
TGTGCCAGCAGCTTAGGGCTAGCGGGAGGGGTAAGTGAGCAGTTCTTC
CASSLGLAGGVSEQFF
>-|TRBJ2-7|TRBV6-1|TRBD2
TGTGCCAGCAGCCCCGGGACTAGCGGGAGGGGGACCTTC
CASSPGTSGRGTF
>-|TRBJ2-3|TRBV10-3|TRBD2
TGTGCCATAAGCCGGGAGGGAAGCACAGATACGCAGTATTTT
CAISREGSTDTQYF
>-|TRBJ2-7|TRBV27|TRBD2
TGTGCCAGCAGTTTGGGACTAGGGGGATACGAGCAGTACTTC
CASSLGLGGYEQYF
>-|TRBJ2-7|TRBV19|TRBD2
TGTGCCAGTAGTCCGGGACTAGCGGGAGAATACGAGCAGTACTTC
CASSPGLAGEYEQYF
>few|TRBJ2-2|TRBV29-1|TRBD1
TGCAGCGCCGTCGGACAGGCGAACACCGGGGAGCTGTTTTTT
CSAVGQANTGELFF
>-|TRBJ2-5|TRBV28|-
TGTGCCAGCAGTTCCCCGGACAGAGAAGAGACCCAGTACTTC
CASSSPDREETQYF
>-|TRBJ2-3|TRBV6-6|TRBD1
TGTGCCAGCAGTTACTCGGACAGGAGCACAGATACGCAGTATTTT
CASSYSDRSTDTQYF
>-|TRBJ2-7|TRBV7-2|-
TGTGCCAGCAGCTCCGTCACAGGGAACGAGCAGTACTTC
CASSSVTGNEQYF
>-|TRBJ1-4|TRBV10-3|TRBD1
TGTGCCATCAGTGACAGGGGGCAGAACGAAAAACTGTTTTTT
CAISDRGQNEKLFF
>-|TRBJ2-7|TRBV30|-
TGTGCCTGGAGAATCCCAGCGAACTCCTACGAGCAGTACTTC
CAWRIPANSYEQYF
>-|TRBJ2-3|TRBV11-1|TRBD1
TGTGCCAGCAGCTTATCGCCCGACAGGGTGCAAGATACGCAGTATTTT
CASSLSPDRVQDTQYF
>-|TRBJ1-2|TRBV18|TRBD1
TGTGCCAGCTCACCAATAGGACAGGGGACAACTAACTATGGCTACACCTTC
CASSPIGQGTTNYGYTF
>-|TRBJ2-2|TRBV7-9|TRBD1
TGTGCCAGCAGCTTTCGGACAGGACCCACCGGGGAGCTGTTTTTT
CASSFRTGPTGELFF
>few|TRBJ1-4|TRBV7-8|-
TGTGCCAGCAGCTTAGCCCCGGCGGCGGAAAAACTGTTTTTT
CASSLAPAAEKLFF